This TCR beta chain is drawn from a study of blood T cell repertoires in COVID-19. Background on the study: Specimens from acute and convalescent COVID-19 originated in the United States, Italy and Spain. T cells, B-cell-depleted T cells, or PBMCs supplied cDNA or gDNA.

Original processing methods: Reference gene primer amplification gave estimated nucleated cell counts. Some clones are missing from TCRdb's copy, which holds only in-frame ones; the method was immunoSEQ multiplex PCR. The DNA gave D and trimming, while V, J and clone size come from that table. The top ten hold less than 3% of the sample, which has a few hundred thousand clones, about nine tenths seen once. CDR1 is MDHEN, CDR2 SYDVKM, per germline. V was pared by 6 bases and J by 6 bases, with 7 bases of the junction left unmatched. The CDR3 contains 14 residues. The sequence derives from a woman aged 25 to 45 with active or convalescent COVID-19. The chain joins TRBV28 to TRBJ2-4; 8 nucleotides align to TRBD1. The sequenced sample was peripheral blood. CDR3 DNA: TGTGCCAGCAGCATTCAGGGGGCTGGAAACATTCAGTACTTC. As protein: CASSIQGAGNIQYF.